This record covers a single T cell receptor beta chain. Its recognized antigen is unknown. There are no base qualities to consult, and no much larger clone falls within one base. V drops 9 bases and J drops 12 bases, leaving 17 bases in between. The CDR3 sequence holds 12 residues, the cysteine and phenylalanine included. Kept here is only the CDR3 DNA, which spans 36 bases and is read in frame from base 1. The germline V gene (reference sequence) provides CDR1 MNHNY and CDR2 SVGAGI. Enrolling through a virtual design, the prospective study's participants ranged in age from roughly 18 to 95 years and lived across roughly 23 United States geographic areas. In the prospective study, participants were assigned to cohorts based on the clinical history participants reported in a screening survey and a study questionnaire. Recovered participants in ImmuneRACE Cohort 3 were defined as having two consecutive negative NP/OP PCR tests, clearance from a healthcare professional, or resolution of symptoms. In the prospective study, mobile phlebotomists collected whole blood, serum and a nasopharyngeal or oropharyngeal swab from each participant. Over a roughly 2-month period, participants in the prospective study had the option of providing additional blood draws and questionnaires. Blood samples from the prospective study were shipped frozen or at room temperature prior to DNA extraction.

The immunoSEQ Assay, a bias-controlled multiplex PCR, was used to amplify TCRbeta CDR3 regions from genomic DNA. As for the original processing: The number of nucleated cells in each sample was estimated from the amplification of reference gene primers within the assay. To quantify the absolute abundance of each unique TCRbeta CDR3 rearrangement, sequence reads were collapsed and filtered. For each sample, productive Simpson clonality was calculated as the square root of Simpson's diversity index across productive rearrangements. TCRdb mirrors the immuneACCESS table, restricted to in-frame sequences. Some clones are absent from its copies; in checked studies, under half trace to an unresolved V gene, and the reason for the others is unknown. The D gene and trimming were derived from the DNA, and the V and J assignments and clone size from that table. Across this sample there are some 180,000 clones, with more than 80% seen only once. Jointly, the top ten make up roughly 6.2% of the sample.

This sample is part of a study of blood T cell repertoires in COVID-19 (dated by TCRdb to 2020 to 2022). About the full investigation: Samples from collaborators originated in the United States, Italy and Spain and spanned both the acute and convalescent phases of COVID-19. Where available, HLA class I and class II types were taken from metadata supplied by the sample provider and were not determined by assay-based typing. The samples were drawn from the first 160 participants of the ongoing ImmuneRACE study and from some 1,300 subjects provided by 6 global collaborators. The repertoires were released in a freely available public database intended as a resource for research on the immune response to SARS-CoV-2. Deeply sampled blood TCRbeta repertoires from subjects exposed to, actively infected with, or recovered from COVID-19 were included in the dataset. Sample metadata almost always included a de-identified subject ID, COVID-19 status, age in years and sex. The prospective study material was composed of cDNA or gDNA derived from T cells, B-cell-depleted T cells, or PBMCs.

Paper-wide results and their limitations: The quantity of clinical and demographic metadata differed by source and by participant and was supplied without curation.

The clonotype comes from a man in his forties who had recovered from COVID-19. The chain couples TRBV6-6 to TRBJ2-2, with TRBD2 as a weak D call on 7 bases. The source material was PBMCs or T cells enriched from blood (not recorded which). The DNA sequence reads TGTGCCAGTTATGGGGGGGCTGAGAAGCTGTTTTTT. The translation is CASYGGAEKLFF.